The 5 T cell receptor beta chains below come from one sample, sequenced in a study of T cells in Graves' hyperthyroidism and ophthalmopathy. RNA transcripts gave rise to amplified TCR beta CDR3 regions. The HTBI set primed first-round TCR CDR3 RT-PCR. TCRdb re-called the multiplex PCR reads through MiXCR, storing one row per CDR3 protein. The table has roughly 560,000 distinct CDR3 sequences, about 15% seen once. The specimen was blood. All receptors derive from a woman aged 40-49 years with Graves' ophthalmopathy.

This clonotype was observed at least ten times. This rearrangement joins TRBV7-2 to TRBJ1-5; tentative D call: TRBD1 (6 bases). The germline gives CDR1 SGHTA, CDR2 FQGNSA. Trimming took 5 bases from V and 7 from J, leaving 15 bases between them. The CDR3 length is 14 residues. The CDR3 sequence is CASSLSGDRQPQHF. The CDR3 DNA is TGTGCCAGCAGCCTATCAGGGGATCGGCAGCCCCAGCATTTT.

This clonotype showed up many times. The gene calls are TRBV20-1 and TRBJ2-3; possible D gene TRBD2, 5 bases. Germline V gives CDR1 DFQATT, CDR2 SNEGSKA (reference sequence). V shed 2 bases and J shed 3 bases, with 12 bases lying between them. CDR3 size: 14 residues. In DNA, the CDR3 is TGCAGTGCTAGACCCGGGATGAGGACAGATACGCAGTATTTT. This codes for CSARPGMRTDTQYF.

J is TRBJ2-7 and V is TRBV11-1, with TRBD2 identical over 12 bases. This CDR3 region has 17 residues. Per the germline V gene, CDR1 is SGHAT and CDR2 is FQDESV (reference sequence). V lost 4 bases, J lost 6 bases, and 13 bases stayed unmatched. This CDR3 reads CASSYASGRALGSEQYF. DNA of the CDR3: TGTGCCAGCAGCTATGCTAGCGGGAGGGCCCTGGGATCCGAGCAGTACTTC.

This sequence joins TRBV28 and TRBJ1-3; D unresolved. Germline V gene lookup returns CDR1 MDHEN and CDR2 SYDVKM. The CDR3 is 17 amino acids. V lost 4 bases to trimming and J lost 0 bases, with 16 bases between them. In DNA form, the CDR3 reads TGTGCCAGCAGTTCCCCTGGTGACACCGACTCTGGAAACACCATATATTTT. Its translation is CASSSPGDTDSGNTIYF. Based on the CDR3 plus reference TRBV28 and TRBJ1-3, the full variable domain is DVKVTQSSRYLVKRTGEKVFLECVQDMDHENMFWYRQDPGLGLRLIYFSYDVKMKEKGDIPEGYSVSREKKERFSLILESASTNQTSMYLCASSSPGDTDSGNTIYFGEGSWLTVV.

This clonotype was detected many times. The chain uses TRBV12-3 or TRBV12-4 and TRBJ1-5; D is unresolved. V shed 1 base and J shed 2 bases, with 12 bases lying between them. The CDR3 totals 16 residues. CDR3 DNA sequence: TGTGCCAGCAGTTTAGGTTTTGGGGTAGGCAATCAGCCCCAGCATTTT. Its translation: CASSLGFGVGNQPQHF.